These T cell receptor beta chains were read from a single sample in a study of cytomegalovirus exposure and HLA in healthy donors. TCRdb keeps only in-frame clones here, not all; method: immunoSEQ multiplex PCR. Of approximately 220,000 clones in the sample, over 70% were seen once. The sample consisted of PBMCs. These receptors came from a young woman in good health and CMV-seropositive. The CDR3 runs from the conserved cysteine through the conserved F or W. D genes are given only for firm matches. Only some rows state a clone size, as once, few, many or a class for expanded clones.

d_call: TRBD2; j_call: TRBJ2-1; v_call: TRBV7-2; clone_size: .; cdr3_aa: CASSPGTSGSDEQFF; cdr3_nt: TGTGCCAGCAGCCCTGGGACTAGCGGGAGCGATGAGCAGTTCTTC
d_call: TRBD1; j_call: TRBJ1-2; v_call: TRBV4-1; clone_size: few; cdr3_aa: CASSLGQGIYGYTF; cdr3_nt: TGCGCCAGCAGCCTAGGACAGGGGATCTATGGCTACACCTTC
d_call: .; j_call: TRBJ2-7; v_call: TRBV25-1; clone_size: .; cdr3_aa: CASSAGMPAYEQYF; cdr3_nt: TGTGCCAGCAGTGCAGGTATGCCCGCCTACGAGCAGTACTTC
d_call: .; j_call: TRBJ1-5; v_call: TRBV6-5; clone_size: .; cdr3_aa: CASSYSGHNQPQHF; cdr3_nt: TGTGCCAGCAGTTACTCGGGACACAATCAGCCCCAGCATTTT
d_call: TRBD1; j_call: TRBJ1-2; v_call: TRBV6-1; clone_size: .; cdr3_aa: CASSGDRGFGYTF; cdr3_nt: TGTGCCAGCAGTGGGGACAGGGGGTTTGGCTACACCTTC
d_call: .; j_call: TRBJ2-7; v_call: TRBV2; clone_size: .; cdr3_aa: CASSPYEQYF; cdr3_nt: TGTGCCAGCAGCCCCTACGAGCAGTACTTC
d_call: TRBD2; j_call: TRBJ2-2; v_call: TRBV27; clone_size: .; cdr3_aa: CASRKAGGTGELFF; cdr3_nt: TGTGCCAGCAGGAAAGCGGGAGGCACCGGGGAGCTGTTTTTT
d_call: .; j_call: TRBJ1-2; v_call: TRBV30; clone_size: .; cdr3_aa: CAWISDRAYGYTF; cdr3_nt: TGTGCCTGGATCTCGGACAGAGCCTATGGCTACACCTTC
d_call: .; j_call: TRBJ1-1; v_call: TRBV30; clone_size: .; cdr3_aa: CAFHPWGNFPGTEAFF; cdr3_nt: TGTGCCTTCCACCCGTGGGGCAATTTCCCCGGCACTGAAGCTTTCTTT
d_call: .; j_call: TRBJ2-7; v_call: TRBV29-1; clone_size: .; cdr3_aa: CSARGPALEQYF; cdr3_nt: TGCAGCGCCCGAGGCCCTGCTCTCGAGCAGTACTTC
d_call: .; j_call: TRBJ2-7; v_call: TRBV4-2; clone_size: .; cdr3_aa: CASSQGQTYEQYF; cdr3_nt: TGTGCCAGCAGCCAAGGACAGACCTACGAGCAGTACTTC
d_call: TRBD1; j_call: TRBJ1-1; v_call: TRBV7-8; clone_size: .; cdr3_aa: CASSLGQGMNTEAFF; cdr3_nt: TGTGCCAGCAGCCTGGGACAGGGGATGAACACTGAAGCTTTCTTT
d_call: TRBD1; j_call: TRBJ2-3; v_call: TRBV27; clone_size: .; cdr3_aa: CASRGQGGLTDTQYF; cdr3_nt: TGTGCCAGCAGGGGACAGGGCGGTTTGACAGATACGCAGTATTTT
d_call: .; j_call: TRBJ2-7; v_call: TRBV6-5; clone_size: once; cdr3_aa: CASGPGDTYEQYF; cdr3_nt: TGTGCCAGCGGGCCCGGGGACACCTACGAGCAGTACTTC
d_call: .; j_call: TRBJ2-7; v_call: TRBV19; clone_size: .; cdr3_aa: CASKQGTSYEQYF; cdr3_nt: TGTGCCAGCAAACAAGGGACGTCCTACGAGCAGTACTTC
d_call: TRBD2; j_call: TRBJ2-5; v_call: TRBV6-6; clone_size: .; cdr3_aa: CASGGGETQYF; cdr3_nt: TGTGCCAGCGGGGGGGGAGAGACCCAGTACTTC
d_call: .; j_call: TRBJ2-3; v_call: TRBV14; clone_size: .; cdr3_aa: CASSQDRKRPLRARDTQYF; cdr3_nt: TGTGCCAGCAGCCAAGATCGTAAGCGGCCCTTAAGGGCTCGGGATACGCAGTATTTT
d_call: .; j_call: TRBJ1-1; v_call: TRBV20-1; clone_size: .; cdr3_aa: CSARVGPKAFF; cdr3_nt: TGCAGTGCTAGAGTAGGGCCCAAAGCTTTCTTT
d_call: TRBD1; j_call: TRBJ1-2; v_call: TRBV5-5; clone_size: .; cdr3_aa: CASSSGTDYGYTF; cdr3_nt: TGTGCCAGCAGCTCCGGGACAGACTATGGCTACACCTTC
d_call: .; j_call: TRBJ1-4; v_call: TRBV6-1; clone_size: once; cdr3_aa: CASSEVSVYEKLFF; cdr3_nt: TGTGCCAGCAGTGAAGTTAGCGTTTATGAAAAACTGTTTTTT
d_call: .; j_call: TRBJ1-1; v_call: TRBV27; clone_size: .; cdr3_aa: CASSSGRGVNTEAFF; cdr3_nt: TGTGCCAGCAGTTCGGGACGGGGGGTGAACACTGAAGCTTTCTTT
d_call: TRBD1; j_call: TRBJ2-1; v_call: TRBV11-2; clone_size: once; cdr3_aa: CASSPDRVREQFF; cdr3_nt: TGTGCCAGCAGTCCCGACAGGGTGCGGGAGCAGTTCTTC
d_call: TRBD2; j_call: TRBJ2-1; v_call: TRBV27; clone_size: .; cdr3_aa: CASSLFPEGLAVYEQFF; cdr3_nt: TGTGCCAGCAGTTTATTCCCGGAGGGACTAGCGGTCTATGAGCAGTTCTTC
d_call: .; j_call: TRBJ1-2; v_call: TRBV25-1; clone_size: .; cdr3_aa: CASTSGLSGYTF; cdr3_nt: TGTGCCAGCACCTCGGGGCTGTCTGGCTACACCTTC
d_call: TRBD2; j_call: TRBJ2-7; v_call: TRBV19; clone_size: few; cdr3_aa: CASSTLTSGYYEQYF; cdr3_nt: TGTGCCAGTAGTACTTTGACTAGCGGGTACTACGAGCAGTACTTC
d_call: .; j_call: TRBJ2-7; v_call: TRBV11-3; clone_size: .; cdr3_aa: CASSPSRYEQYF; cdr3_nt: TGTGCCAGCAGCCCTAGTCGATACGAGCAGTACTTC
d_call: TRBD2; j_call: TRBJ2-1; v_call: TRBV9; clone_size: .; cdr3_aa: CASSREGLYNEQFF; cdr3_nt: TGTGCCAGCAGCCGGGAGGGTCTCTACAATGAGCAGTTCTTC
d_call: .; j_call: TRBJ1-2; v_call: TRBV5-6; clone_size: .; cdr3_aa: CASSPPSNYGYTF; cdr3_nt: TGTGCCAGCAGCCCCCCGTCTAACTATGGCTACACCTTC
d_call: .; j_call: TRBJ1-5; v_call: TRBV4-2; clone_size: .; cdr3_aa: CASSQEPYRDSVWNQPQHF; cdr3_nt: TGTGCCAGCAGCCAAGAGCCCTACAGGGATAGCGTTTGGAATCAGCCCCAGCATTTT
d_call: .; j_call: TRBJ1-1; v_call: TRBV19; clone_size: .; cdr3_aa: CASSKVNTEAFF; cdr3_nt: TGTGCCAGTAGTAAAGTGAACACTGAAGCTTTCTTT
d_call: .; j_call: TRBJ1-2; v_call: TRBV9; clone_size: once; cdr3_aa: CASSVRGGIGYTF; cdr3_nt: TGTGCCAGCAGCGTAAGAGGGGGAATCGGCTACACCTTC
d_call: .; j_call: TRBJ1-2; v_call: TRBV4-1; clone_size: .; cdr3_aa: CASSLASEGDYGYTF; cdr3_nt: TGCGCCAGCAGCCTAGCGTCGGAGGGTGACTATGGCTACACCTTC
d_call: .; j_call: TRBJ2-1; v_call: TRBV27; clone_size: once; cdr3_aa: CASRNTRENYNEQFF; cdr3_nt: TGTGCCAGCAGAAATACCCGGGAGAACTACAATGAGCAGTTCTTC
d_call: .; j_call: TRBJ2-7; v_call: TRBV2; clone_size: .; cdr3_aa: CASSRAYEQYF; cdr3_nt: TGTGCCAGCAGTAGGGCCTACGAGCAGTACTTC
d_call: .; j_call: TRBJ1-2; v_call: TRBV7-9; clone_size: .; cdr3_aa: CASSPGVDHGYTF; cdr3_nt: TGTGCCAGCAGCCCTGGGGTTGATCATGGCTACACCTTC
d_call: TRBD2; j_call: TRBJ2-5; v_call: TRBV25-1; clone_size: .; cdr3_aa: CASSGGLVGSQETQYF; cdr3_nt: TGTGCCAGCAGTGGGGGACTAGTGGGATCTCAAGAGACCCAGTACTTC